This TCR beta chain stems from a study of blood T cell repertoires in COVID-19. Libraries were prepared by immunoSEQ multiplex PCR; TCRdb keeps only in-frame clonotypes and omits some of them. The top ten clones hold approximately 4.9% of a sample with more than 40,000 clones, just over 90% of them seen once. The sequenced sample was peripheral blood. This TCR derives from a man between 65 and 85 years old with acute or convalescent COVID-19.

The CDR3 coding sequence is TGCGCCAGCAGCCAAGACAGGACGGGGGGCCCAAAGGGGACCCAGTACTTC. Its protein product is CASSQDRTGGPKGTQYF. V is TRBV4-1 and J is TRBJ2-5; the D gene is possibly TRBD2 (7 bases). The CDR3 is 17 residues long. The germline V gene encodes CDR1 MGHRA and CDR2 YSYEKL. Trimming stripped 0 bases from V and 7 bases from J, with 21 bases between.